This T cell receptor (beta chain) emerged from a study of CD8+CD57+ T cells in acquired aplastic anemia. Genomic DNA, serving as template, underwent TCR beta VDJ and CDR3 profiling. Via MiXCR, TCRdb re-called the reads, giving one row per CDR3 protein. Of around 250,000 distinct CDR3 sequences in the sample, 45% to 70% were seen once. The CDR3 loop spans 13 amino acids. Deletions cut 4 bases from V and 9 bases from J, with 12 bases between. The source is a human donor with severe aplastic anemia or a healthy control (not recorded which). Sequenced sample: sorted CD4+, CD8+, or CD8+CD57+ T cells (not recorded which) from PBMCs. The rearrangement joins TRBV12-3 or TRBV12-4 to TRBJ1-4; D is undetermined. CDR3: CASSYGSPQKLFF. CDR3 DNA: TGTGCCAGCAGTTACGGAAGCCCCCAAAAACTGTTTTTT.